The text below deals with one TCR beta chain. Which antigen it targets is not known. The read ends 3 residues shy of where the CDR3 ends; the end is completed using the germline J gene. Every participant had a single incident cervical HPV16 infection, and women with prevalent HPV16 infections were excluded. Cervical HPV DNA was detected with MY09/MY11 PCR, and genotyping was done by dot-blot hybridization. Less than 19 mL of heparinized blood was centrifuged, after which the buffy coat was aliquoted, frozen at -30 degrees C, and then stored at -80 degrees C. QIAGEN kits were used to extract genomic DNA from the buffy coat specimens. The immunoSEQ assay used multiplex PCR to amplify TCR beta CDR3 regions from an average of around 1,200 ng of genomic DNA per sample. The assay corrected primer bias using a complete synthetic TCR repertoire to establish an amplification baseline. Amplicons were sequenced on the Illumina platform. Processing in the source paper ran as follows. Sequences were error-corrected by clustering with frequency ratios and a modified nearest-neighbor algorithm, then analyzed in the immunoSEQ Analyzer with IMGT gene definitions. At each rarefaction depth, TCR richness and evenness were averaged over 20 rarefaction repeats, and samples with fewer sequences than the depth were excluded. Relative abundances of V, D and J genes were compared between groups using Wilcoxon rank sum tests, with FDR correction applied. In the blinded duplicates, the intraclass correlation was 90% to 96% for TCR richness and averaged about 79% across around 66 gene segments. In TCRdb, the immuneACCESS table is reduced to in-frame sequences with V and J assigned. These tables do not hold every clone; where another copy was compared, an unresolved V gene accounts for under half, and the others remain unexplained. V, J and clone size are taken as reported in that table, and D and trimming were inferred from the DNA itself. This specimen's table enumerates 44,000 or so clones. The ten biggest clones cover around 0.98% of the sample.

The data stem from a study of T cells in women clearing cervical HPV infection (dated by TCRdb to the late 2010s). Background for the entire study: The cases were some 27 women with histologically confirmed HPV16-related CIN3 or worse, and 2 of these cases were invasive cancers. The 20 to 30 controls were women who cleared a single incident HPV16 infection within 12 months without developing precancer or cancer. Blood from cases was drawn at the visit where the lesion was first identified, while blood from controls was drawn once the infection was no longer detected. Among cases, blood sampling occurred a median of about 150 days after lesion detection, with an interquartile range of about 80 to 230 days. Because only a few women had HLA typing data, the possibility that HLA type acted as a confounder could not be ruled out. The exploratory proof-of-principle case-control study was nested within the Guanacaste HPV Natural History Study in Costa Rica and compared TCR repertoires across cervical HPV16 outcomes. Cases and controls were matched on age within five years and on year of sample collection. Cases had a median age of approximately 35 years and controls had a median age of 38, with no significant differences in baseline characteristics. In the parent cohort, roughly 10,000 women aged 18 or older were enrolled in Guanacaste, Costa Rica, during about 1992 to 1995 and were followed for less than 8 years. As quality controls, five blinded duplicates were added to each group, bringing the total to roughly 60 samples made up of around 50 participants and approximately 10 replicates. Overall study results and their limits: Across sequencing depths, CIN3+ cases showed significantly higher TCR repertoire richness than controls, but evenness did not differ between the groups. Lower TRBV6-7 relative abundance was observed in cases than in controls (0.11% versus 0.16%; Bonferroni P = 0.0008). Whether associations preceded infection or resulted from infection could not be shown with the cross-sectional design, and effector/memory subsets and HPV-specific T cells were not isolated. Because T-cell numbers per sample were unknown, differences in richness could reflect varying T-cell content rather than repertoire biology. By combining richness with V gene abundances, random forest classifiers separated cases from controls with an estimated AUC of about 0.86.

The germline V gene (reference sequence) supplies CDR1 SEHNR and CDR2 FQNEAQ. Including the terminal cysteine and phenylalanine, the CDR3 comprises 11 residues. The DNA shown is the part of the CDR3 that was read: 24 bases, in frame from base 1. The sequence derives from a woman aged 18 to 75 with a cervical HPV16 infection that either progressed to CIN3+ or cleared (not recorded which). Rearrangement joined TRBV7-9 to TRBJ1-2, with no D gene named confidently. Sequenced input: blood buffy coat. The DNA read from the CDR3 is TGTGCCAGCAGCTTTGGGCCCGAC. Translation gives CASSFGPD. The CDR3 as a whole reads CASSFGPDYTF.